This entry features one T cell receptor beta chain sequence. Its antigen is unknown. Base qualities are not at hand, and no much larger clone is one base apart. In total, around 600 healthy bone marrow donors made up the cohort. All cohort members were sampled while nominally healthy, although unrecorded immune exposures were likely present. The donor tested CMV seronegative, placing the donor among the roughly 400 seronegative members of the cohort. Each donor provided a peripheral blood sample, and peripheral blood mononuclear cells were used for TCR beta sequencing. Genomic DNA extraction from the blood cell samples was performed with the Qiagen DNeasy Blood Extraction Kit. The receptor library was made with the immunoSEQ multiplex PCR assay. The multiplex PCR relied on a mix of 60 forward primers for TCR Vbeta segments and 13 reverse primers for TCR Jbeta segments. Amplification of the CDR3 region of rearranged TCR beta genes was performed with a multiplex PCR assay on genomic DNA. The Illumina HiSeq System was used to sequence the amplified TCR beta libraries as 87-base-pair reads. The published analysis was carried out like this. Across the 700 or so repertoires, a later analysis counted 80 million or so unique TCR beta chains, 9.5 million to 12 million of which were shared by at least two donors. To remove PCR and sequencing errors, raw reads were error-corrected and collapsed into unique sequences using a nearest-neighbor algorithm that merged closely related sequences. V, D and J gene segments were assigned by aligning CDR3 sequences to IMGT reference sequences. Each retained sequence needed at least a six-nucleotide match to both a V gene segment and a J gene segment. A rearrangement counted as productive if the CDR3 had no stop codons and remained in frame with V and J, and every other rearrangement counted as non-productive. CDR3 was defined by IMGT convention, running from the second conserved V-encoded cysteine to the conserved J-encoded phenylalanine. In an earlier analysis of roughly 580 of the donors, sequences lacking an unambiguous match to a single V gene segment were excluded. An earlier analysis of fewer than 750 of the donors classified V segments as functional when productive rearrangements were above 56.7% and as segregating when the standard deviation between donors was above 5%. A statistical classification framework was developed to diagnose cytomegalovirus status using the catalog of TCR beta chain sequences. V and J gene assignment, in a later analysis, came from comparing TCR nucleotide sequences with IMGT/GENE-DB human TR gene sequences. The TCRdist pipeline was used in a later analysis to assign CDR3 sequences and most-parsimonious VDJ recombination scenarios. A later analysis defined each TCR beta chain by its CDR3 amino acid sequence plus V-gene family, and excluded reads lacking a unique V-gene family. As a way to deal with suspected cross-contamination and a sequencing artifact, a later analysis dropped approximately 590 nucleotide sequences that were highly shared and had low generation probability. In a later analysis, a clonal expansion index was calculated for each public chain from normalized within-repertoire ranks of inferred template counts. In a later analysis, generation probabilities were computed using a VDJ recombination model fitted to out-of-frame rearrangements, and the results were checked against IGoR. In a later analysis, hypergeometric tests were used to score TCR-TCR, TCR-HLA and TCR-CMV co-occurrence, with a repertoire-size bias correction applied to TCR pairs. To estimate false discovery rates, a later analysis permuted the HLA or CMV assignments 20 times. In a later analysis, co-occurring TCRs were grouped using DBSCAN, with TCRdist sequence similarity added in when clustering inside HLA-allele-positive subsets. Co-occurrence clustering excluded repertoires with fewer than 30,000 or more than 120,000 public chains, plus five with anomalous nucleotide sharing. Held by TCRdb, this immuneACCESS table contains in-frame sequences only and omits some clones. Under half of the omission traces to an unresolved V gene where checked; the cause of the rest is unknown. V and J calls and clone size follow that table, whereas D and trimming were derived from the DNA. Within this sample are about 52,000 clones, with roughly 73% of them counted one time only. The ten most abundant clones make up nearly 3% of the sample.

The entry originates in a study of cytomegalovirus exposure and HLA in healthy donors listed by TCRdb under 2017. Notes on the research overall: An earlier analysis of approximately 590 of the donors reported more than 250 Gb of sequence data and 100 million to 140 million unique TCR beta sequences from some 180 million T cells. Typing coverage varied by locus: roughly 629-640 donors for A, B, C, DRB1 and DQB1; under 550 for DQA1; about 600 for DPA1; some 470 for DPB1. The study combined high-throughput TCR immunosequencing, statistical association of individual TCRs with disease status, and machine learning to predict cytomegalovirus infection status. In the later analysis, no new phenotypic data were used to find candidate immune exposures; instead, reliance was placed on TCR beta sequences and their occurrence across donors. Every discovery cohort repertoire had been produced on one sequencing platform. In a later analysis, previously published TCR beta repertoires from fewer than 750 donors were re-analyzed and high-resolution HLA genotyping was added so that TCR occurrence patterns could be studied. An early release covering around 630 HLA-typed donors comprised roughly 300 gigabases of sequencing data and approximately 85 million unique TCR sequences. A handful of DR-DQ haplotypes were treated as single units for association and clustering because of strong linkage in the cohort. The study used immunosequencing to profile the T cell repertoires of more than 650 subjects and linked those repertoires to cytomegalovirus serostatus. Across some 400 genotyped donors of the cohort, an average of roughly 200,000 unique TCR beta nucleotide sequences per donor were sequenced, and 15% to 20% of those sequences were non-productive. Class I and class II HLA loci were covered by the typing at four-digit resolution. A later genetic analysis used genome-wide SNP genotypes for about 60% of the roughly 700 donors, treating that subset as a discovery cohort. The study aimed to test whether cataloging public T cell receptors could reveal signatures of past pathogen exposure. An earlier analysis of several hundred of the donors used high-throughput TCR beta sequencing to judge whether each TCR beta V gene segment behaved as functional or pseudogenic. Donor age, sex, ethnicity and CMV serostatus were compiled together with the repertoire data. Of the 350 to 400 genotyped donors, approximately 82% fell in the genetic ancestry cluster associated with self-reported Caucasian donors. In addition to the first cohort of hundreds of subjects, a separate validation cohort of 100 to 150 different subjects was used. The study at large found these results: In a later analysis, 16,951 TCR beta sequences were associated with specific HLA alleles at a false discovery rate of 0.05. Because HLA typing was missing for some donors at each locus, association tests included only the typed subset. Some IMGT-functional V segments, including TRBV6-2 and TRBV6-3, could not be distinguished by the 87-base-pair reads and were therefore excluded. A later analysis found that HLA-associated TCR beta chains were more clonally expanded and had lower generation probabilities than equally common non-associated chains. A further reported finding was that TCR beta sequences accurately predicted the HLA-A and HLA-B alleles for most subjects in the first cohort. The classifier was reported to diagnose cytomegalovirus status with high specificity and sensitivity in both the original and validation cohorts. This cohort had only TCR beta chains sequenced, and the lack of alpha or paired-chain data limited which features could be detected. The only immune exposure information available for the cohort was CMV serostatus. A cluster of highly shared sequence variants was judged likely to represent a technical artifact of the sequencing pipeline. The authors suggested that the approach could potentially be extended to other disease states and immunological phenotypes. Most TCR sequences were seen in very few donors, while some public TCRs were found in many individuals. Strong co-occurrence of HLA alleles, especially DR and DQ, made assigning TCR associations to individual alleles difficult. The presence/absence analyses assumed that sequencing depth was roughly uniform across donors, and that assumption may not be true. According to a later analysis, parvovirus B19, influenza, CMV and Epstein-Barr virus appeared linked to several top co-occurrence clusters. In vitro tests confirmed that a few of the cytomegalovirus-associated TCR beta chains recognize cytomegalovirus antigens. In a later analysis, TCR association rates were found to vary across HLA loci, with the most associated TCRs seen for DRB1 alleles and the fewest for HLA-C alleles. In a later genetic analysis, a missense DCLRE1C variant was associated with V-gene and J-gene trimming of TCR beta chains, and the association was replicated in an independent cohort. Compared with the approximately 710-donor mean, donors in an Asian-associated ancestry cluster had fewer N-insertions in productive TCRs, according to a later genetic analysis. Because counts were too low, 15 to 20 rarely observed V segments, including chromosome 9 orphons, were excluded from the earlier analysis of several hundred of the donors. Correlated functional status among segregating V segments might be attributable to linkage disequilibrium, but an unknown experimental factor could not be ruled out. Most CMV-associated TCR beta chains appeared to be HLA-restricted in a later analysis, and the HLA associations seemed to be driven largely by CMV exposure. In an earlier analysis of several hundred of the donors, most TCR beta V segments were observed in productive rearrangements about 90% or about 30% of the time, broadly matching IMGT annotations. In the study, roughly 160 TCR beta chains were listed as associated with cytomegalovirus.

The germline V gene yields MGHDK for CDR1 and SYGVNS for CDR2. V loses 7 bases, J loses 9 bases, and the germline ends lie 16 bases apart. From the cysteine through the phenylalanine, the CDR3 covers 13 amino acids. Only the CDR3 DNA stays, 39 bases, in frame from base 1. The sequence was collected from a young man in good health and CMV-seronegative. The chain was built from TRBV25-1 and TRBJ2-1; perhaps TRBD2 is the D gene, with 7 bases matching. The sequenced material came from PBMCs. The CDR3 protein sequence reads: CASNLKGGGEQFF. In nucleotides, the sequence is TGTGCCAGCAACCTCAAGGGAGGGGGTGAGCAGTTCTTC. This CDR3, with the reference TRBV25-1 and TRBJ2-1 proteins standing in past its ends, gives the full variable domain EADIYQTPRYLVIGTGKKITLECSQTMGHDKMYWYQQDPGMELHLIHYSYGVNSTEKGDLSSESTVSRIRTEHFPLTLESARPSHTSQYLCASNLKGGGEQFFGPGTRLTVL.